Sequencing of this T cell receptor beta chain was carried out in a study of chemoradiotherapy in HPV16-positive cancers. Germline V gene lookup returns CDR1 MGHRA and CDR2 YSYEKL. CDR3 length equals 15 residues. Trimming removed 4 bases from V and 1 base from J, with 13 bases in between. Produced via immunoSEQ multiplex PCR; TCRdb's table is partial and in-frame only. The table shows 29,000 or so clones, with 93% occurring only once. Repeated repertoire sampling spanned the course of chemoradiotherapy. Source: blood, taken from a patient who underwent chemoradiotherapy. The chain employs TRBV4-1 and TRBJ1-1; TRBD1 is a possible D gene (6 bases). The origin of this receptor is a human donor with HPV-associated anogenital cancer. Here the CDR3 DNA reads TGCGCCAGCAGCCCCCCCGGGGGCAAGAACACTGAAGCTTTCTTT. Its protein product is CASSPPGGKNTEAFF.